This passage covers 18 T cell receptor beta chains from one sample sequenced in a study of blood T cells in healthy people across ages. Next came a second PCR, run for roughly 6 to 11 cycles, which used a sample-barcoded 5' primer along with a J-beta primer mix. Via MiXCR, TCRdb re-called the 5' RACE reads, giving one row per CDR3 protein. This table has about 1,800,000 distinct CDR3 sequences, 28% appearing once. Sequencing used blood. The receptor source for this set is a woman aged 25 to 45 in good health.

The V call is TRBV5-1, the J call TRBJ2-1; D call uncertain. This CDR3 has 14 amino acids. Per germline, CDR1 SGHRS and CDR2 YFSETQ. With 0 bases removed from V and 9 bases from J, the gap between germline ends came to 13 bases. The CDR3 loop is CASSLGTFNSEQFF. In DNA, the CDR3 is TGCGCCAGCAGCTTGGGAACTTTTAACAGTGAGCAGTTCTTC.

The gene calls are TRBV29-1 and TRBJ1-6; TRBD1 might be the D (5 bases). Trimming shortened V by 5 bases and J by 8 bases, and 13 bases separated the two germline ends. In germline, CDR1 is SQVTM, CDR2 ANQGSEA. This CDR3 contains 13 residues. CDR3 coding DNA: TGCAGCGTTCGGACACTGGCTGATTCACCCCTCCACTTT. Translation gives CSVRTLADSPLHF.

This rearrangement joins TRBV6-8 to TRBJ2-1; the match to TRBD2 covers 11 bases. CDR1 MNHGY and CDR2 SAAAGT come from the germline V gene. The CDR3 loop spans 18 amino acids. V gave up 10 bases and J gave up 0 bases; unmatched junction bases: 14. The DNA of the CDR3 is TGTGCCACCCCACGGGCTAGCGGGAGGTCCCTCTCCTACAATGAGCAGTTCTTC. Protein product: CATPRASGRSLSYNEQFF.

In DNA form, the CDR3 reads TGCAGTGCTAGCTGGGGACTAGCGGCCTACGCAGATACGCAGTATTTT. Its translation is CSASWGLAAYADTQYF. The genes are TRBV20-1 and TRBJ2-3, with 11 bases identical to TRBD2. V shed 3 bases and J 4 bases; nucleotides not matched to a gene: 9. There are 16 residues in the CDR3. CDR1 is DFQATT and CDR2 is SNEGSKA in the germline V gene (reference sequence).

This clonotype occurred a few times. The chain joins TRBV5-1 to TRBJ2-1, with D possibly being TRBD2 (6 bases). The germline V gene has CDR1 SGHRS and CDR2 YFSETQ. The CDR3 consists of 14 residues. Trimming pared 0 bases from V and 10 bases from J, leaving 14 bases between. The chain's CDR3 is CASSLASTAGEQFF. The CDR3 coding sequence is TGCGCCAGCAGCTTGGCCTCCACAGCGGGCGAGCAGTTCTTC.

The chain is built from TRBV6-5 and TRBJ2-5, with 7 bases fitting TRBD1. Germline-derived CDR1 and CDR2 are MNHEY and SVGAGI. V shed 5 bases, J shed 3 bases, and the junction held 6 bases outside the gene matches. The CDR3 sequence is 14 residues long. The CDR3 loop is CASSEDRNKETQYF. The CDR3 coding sequence is TGTGCCAGCAGTGAGGACAGGAATAAAGAGACCCAGTACTTC.

The sample holds many counts of this clonotype. V gene TRBV12-3 or TRBV12-4 combines with J gene TRBJ2-1; tentative D call: TRBD2 (6 bases). V shed 9 bases and J shed 0 bases, with 12 bases lying between them. This CDR3 is built from 14 residues. CDR3 in amino acids: CASPGRSSYNEQFF. The CDR3 DNA reads TGTGCCAGTCCCGGGAGAAGCTCCTACAATGAGCAGTTCTTC.

In this sample, this clonotype turned up a few times. This chain links TRBV7-2 with TRBJ2-5; 9 bases align to TRBD2. The CDR3 has 15 amino acids. J gave up 4 bases and V 2 bases, and 5 bases lay outside the gene matches. Germline V gene sequence: CDR1 SGHTA, CDR2 FQGNSA. CDR3 region: CASSLSGRRGETQYF. The CDR3 DNA is TGTGCCAGCAGCTTAAGCGGGAGGCGGGGAGAGACCCAGTACTTC.

This rearrangement joins TRBV6-6 to TRBJ2-7; TRBD2 agrees at 14 bases. TRBJ2-1 explains the end of the DNA better; the J call may be wrong. Germline loops: CDR1 MNHNY, CDR2 SVGAGI (reference sequence). CDR3 length equals 16 residues. The CDR3 spells CASKTTSGGAFHVQFF. The CDR3, as DNA: TGTGCCAGCAAAACGACTAGCGGGGGGGCTTTTCATGTGCAGTTCTTC.

V gene TRBV12-3 or TRBV12-4 combines with J gene TRBJ2-3; no reliable D call. The CDR3 covers 15 residues. Trimming pared 3 bases from V and 2 bases from J, leaving 12 bases between. The CDR3 loop reads CASSFGNTYTDTQYF. The CDR3 DNA sequence: TGTGCCAGCAGTTTTGGTAACACCTACACAGATACGCAGTATTTT.

Only a few counts were recorded for this clonotype. The rearrangement uses TRBV20-1 and TRBJ1-1; D unresolved. The germline V gene has CDR1 DFQATT and CDR2 SNEGSKA (reference sequence). This CDR3 has 13 amino acids. Trimming left V 3 bases short and J 0 bases short, with 8 bases between. For the CDR3, the DNA is TGCAGTGCTAGGACTGCCATGAACACTGAAGCTTTCTTT. Its translation is CSARTAMNTEAFF.

Notes on this clonotype: A junction boundary mismatches the germline segment, possibly from a read error. This chain connects TRBV27 to TRBJ2-4; no clear D. Per the germline V gene, CDR1 is MNHEY and CDR2 is SMNVEV (reference sequence). CDR3 length: 13 residues. CDR3 coding DNA: TGTGCCAACAGTTCCTACGGCCTAGACATTCAGTACTTC. The encoded protein is CANSSYGLDIQYF.

This clonotype has ten or more counts. The V call is TRBV7-9, the J call TRBJ2-7; D ambiguous. V was cut by 5 bases and J by 3 bases, with 14 bases left in between. Germline assignment: CDR1 SEHNR and CDR2 FQNEAQ (reference sequence). The CDR3 has 14 amino acids. CDR3: CASSHIRSNYEQYF. CDR3 nucleotide sequence: TGTGCCAGCAGCCACATCCGCAGCAACTACGAGCAGTACTTC.

In DNA, the CDR3 is TGTGCCAGCAGCTCTGGGGCGGGGACAGCTCAGCCCCAGCATTTT. Translated, it gives CASSSGAGTAQPQHF. The rearrangement links TRBV7-9 to TRBJ1-5; the match to TRBD1 covers 7 bases. CDR1 is SEHNR, CDR2 FQNEAQ, per germline (reference sequence). The CDR3 contains 15 residues. The J segment lost 6 bases and the V segment lost 4 bases, leaving 9 bases of the junction unmatched. The full variable domain, completed using reference TRBV7-9 and TRBJ1-5, is DTGVSQNPRHKITKRGQNVTFRCDPISEHNRLYWYRQTLGQGPEFLTYFQNEAQLEKSRLLSDRFSAERPKGSFSTLEIQRTEQGDSAMYLCASSSGAGTAQPQHFGDGTRLSIL.

The chain employs TRBV6-2 or TRBV6-3 and TRBJ1-5; TRBD1 is a possible D gene (6 bases). From germline, CDR1 is MNHEY and CDR2 SVGEGT. Trimming removed 7 bases at V and 0 bases at J, with 19 bases between. The CDR3 is 17 residues long. The CDR3 reads CASTLQGFDLSNQPQHF. CDR3 nucleotides: TGTGCCAGCACCCTACAGGGTTTCGACCTTAGCAATCAGCCCCAGCATTTT.

V is TRBV15 and J is TRBJ2-5, with 9 bases that match TRBD2. The CDR3 totals 15 residues. J lost 4 bases, V lost 1 base, and 4 bases had no gene match. Germline V gives CDR1 LNHNV, CDR2 YYDKDF (reference sequence). The CDR3 here is CATSRVSGRRETQYF. The CDR3 coding sequence is TGTGCCACCAGCAGAGTTAGCGGGAGACGAGAGACCCAGTACTTC.

This clonotype was observed many times. The chain carries TRBV5-1 and TRBJ2-7; no clear D. Germline CDR1 reads SGHRS; CDR2 reads YFSETQ. V lost 1 base and J 1 base, leaving 9 bases between the germline ends. This CDR3 is built from 14 residues. CDR3: CASSLLSYSYEQYF. The DNA of the CDR3 is TGCGCCAGCAGCTTGTTATCGTATTCCTACGAGCAGTACTTC.

Concerning this clonotype itself: A much bigger clone sits one base away, suggesting this may be a read error. CDR3 DNA: TGTGCCGGCAGTTTCCTTATTTACGAGCAGTACTTC. Its protein is CAGSFLIYEQYF. The chain is built from TRBV12-3 or TRBV12-4 and TRBJ2-7; D call uncertain. CDR3 length equals 12 residues.